These T cell receptor beta chains were read from a single sample in a study of T-cell reconstitution after alpha-beta-depleted transplantation in children. Via MiXCR, TCRdb re-called the PCR reads, giving one row per CDR3 protein. Of some 200,000 distinct CDR3 sequences detected, about 8.8% appear once; the ten largest clones hold around 5.1%. Here the sequenced sample was PBMCs from the stem cell graft donor, taken from the stem cell graft. Every receptor here comes from a human donor who donated a stem cell graft to a child with SCID. CDR3s include the opening cysteine and the closing phenylalanine or tryptophan. The order of the fields is clone size, J gene, D gene, V gene, CDR3 DNA, CDR3 protein. D genes are given only for firm matches. Expanded clones are given a class, and other clones once, few, many or no size at all.

NA | TRBJ1-1 | NA | TRBV6-1 | TGTGCCAGCAGGGACGGACAAACCCAAGACACTGAAGCTTTCTTT | CASRDGQTQDTEAFF
many | TRBJ1-1 | TRBD1 | TRBV10-3 | TGTGCCATCACCCCGGGACAGGGAAGCACTGAAGCTTTCTTT | CAITPGQGSTEAFF
many | TRBJ1-2 | NA | TRBV18 | TGTGCCAGCTCACCCGGTGAGGACTATGGCTACACCTTC | CASSPGEDYGYTF
many | TRBJ2-1 | NA | TRBV27 | TGTGCCAGCAGTTTATTTCAGGGAGGTAGCCATGAGCAGTTCTTC | CASSLFQGGSHEQFF
many | TRBJ1-3 | NA | TRBV7-2 | TGTGCCAGCAGCCCGGGACCGCCGGTCACTGGAAACACCATATATTTT | CASSPGPPVTGNTIYF
NA | TRBJ1-2 | NA | TRBV6-5 | TGTGCCAGCAGTAGGGACAACTATGGCTACACCTTC | CASSRDNYGYTF
many | TRBJ1-6 | NA | TRBV12-3/TRBV12-4 | TGTGCCAGCAGTCCCGGTACAGGGTTCAATTCACCCCTCCACTTT | CASSPGTGFNSPLHF
NA | TRBJ2-5 | NA | TRBV7-9 | TGTGCCAGCAGCCGGGCCTTCCTTGGGGAGACCCAGTACTTC | CASSRAFLGETQYF
many | TRBJ2-2 | NA | TRBV20-1 | TGCAGTGCTAGAGATAGAACAGGGTTTGCCGGGGAGCTGTTTTTT | CSARDRTGFAGELFF
NA | TRBJ2-1 | NA | TRBV15 | TGTGCCACCAGCAGAACAGGGACGGTATCCAATGAGCAGTTCTTC | CATSRTGTVSNEQFF
many | TRBJ1-3 | TRBD1 | TRBV7-9 | TGTGCCAGCAGCACGACAGGGGCTGGAAACACCATATATTTT | CASSTTGAGNTIYF
many | TRBJ2-7 | NA | TRBV20-1 | TGCAGTGCTACCGGCAGGGTTTACGAGCAGTACTTC | CSATGRVYEQYF
many | TRBJ1-4 | NA | TRBV20-1 | TGCAGTGTTGGGAGCCTGGGGGAAAAACTGTTTTTT | CSVGSLGEKLFF
many | TRBJ1-5 | NA | TRBV5-1 | TGCGCCAGCAGCTTGGAAGGGGGGGAAATCGGGCCCCAGCATTTT | CASSLEGGEIGPQHF
NA | TRBJ2-1 | TRBD2 | TRBV12-5 | TGTGCTAGTGGTTCTTTAGCGGGGGGCCCATACAATGAGCAGTTCTTC | CASGSLAGGPYNEQFF
many | TRBJ1-4 | NA | TRBV9 | TGTGCCAGCAGCGTAGGACAGACTCCTGCAACTAATGAAAAACTGTTTTTT | CASSVGQTPATNEKLFF
many | TRBJ2-1 | TRBD1 | TRBV18 | TGTGCCAGCTCCCTTACAGGGGGCGGATACAATGAGCAGTTCTTC | CASSLTGGGYNEQFF
many | TRBJ2-2 | NA | TRBV7-3 | TGTGCCAGCGGTCTTAGGGACACCGGGGAGCTGTTTTTT | CASGLRDTGELFF
many | TRBJ1-2 | TRBD1 | TRBV19 | TGTGCCAGTAGTACCGGGACAGGGCATGGCTACACCTTC | CASSTGTGHGYTF
many | TRBJ2-2 | TRBD1 | TRBV20-1 | TGCAGTGCTAGAAGGGGACAGGGTGGATCCGGGGAGCTGTTTTTT | CSARRGQGGSGELFF
many | TRBJ1-2 | NA | TRBV20-1 | TGCAGTGCTAAGGACCGCTTCTATGGCTACACCTTC | CSAKDRFYGYTF
many | TRBJ1-1 | NA | TRBV5-1 | TGCGCCAGCAGCTTGAATCCGTTAATGAACGCTGAAGCTTTCTTT | CASSLNPLMNAEAFF
NA | TRBJ1-5 | NA | TRBV2 | TGTGCCAGCAGTGAGGAGCCTGGTCAGCCCCAGCATTTT | CASSEEPGQPQHF
many | TRBJ1-2 | NA | TRBV5-1 | TGCGCCAGCAGCTCAACCGGGCTACGGGCCCCATATGGCTACACCTTC | CASSSTGLRAPYGYTF
many | TRBJ2-5 | TRBD1 | TRBV19 | TGTGCCAGTAAGAAGGGGGCCAAGGGAGAGACCCAGTACTTC | CASKKGAKGETQYF
NA | TRBJ1-1 | NA | TRBV7-6 | TGTGCCAGCAGCTCCCTAGGAATGGGAGAGGGTGCAGCTTTCTTT | CASSSLGMGEGAAFF
many | TRBJ2-3 | TRBD2 | TRBV6-1 | TGTGCCAGCAGGGGCCACGGGAGGGCAGATACGCAGTATTTT | CASRGHGRADTQYF
many | TRBJ1-1 | NA | TRBV5-1 | TGCGCCAGTCGGGAGGTCAGCACTGAAGCTTTCTTT | CASREVSTEAFF
many | TRBJ1-1 | NA | TRBV7-9 | TGTGCCAGCAGCTTAGCTATGTCAGTTCCTGAAGCTTTCTTT | CASSLAMSVPEAFF
many | TRBJ1-1 | TRBD1 | TRBV7-9 | TGTGCCAGCAGTCTTAGGAGGGGGACAGGAGAGACTGAAGCTTTCTTT | CASSLRRGTGETEAFF
many | TRBJ2-3 | TRBD2 | TRBV6-1 | TGTGCCAGCAGTGCGGGACTAGCGGGGGCCAGAGGAGATACGCAGTATTTT | CASSAGLAGARGDTQYF
many | TRBJ1-2 | NA | TRBV20-1 | TGCAGTGCTACCCCGGAATCTAACTATGGCTACACCTTC | CSATPESNYGYTF
few | TRBJ2-3 | TRBD2 | TRBV20-1 | TGCAGTGCTCAAGGGACTAGCGGGGGCCACTCGCCAGATACGCAGTATTTT | CSAQGTSGGHSPDTQYF
many | TRBJ2-1 | TRBD2 | TRBV12-3/TRBV12-4 | TGTGCCAGCAGTTTAGGACTAGCGGGGGGGCTCGCTGACAATGAGCAGTTCTTC | CASSLGLAGGLADNEQFF
NA | TRBJ2-3 | NA | TRBV21-1 | TGTGCCAGCAGTTCCTGGGATGGCGGGCCTAGCACAGATACGCAGTATTTT | CASSSWDGGPSTDTQYF
many | TRBJ2-1 | NA | TRBV12-3/TRBV12-4 | TGTGCCTCATCCCCCGGGGCAGTCGCTGGGAATGAGCAGTTCTTC | CASSPGAVAGNEQFF
NA | TRBJ2-5 | NA | TRBV24-1 | TGTGCCACCAGTGCAGAGGCTCCGGGGACCCAGTACTTC | CATSAEAPGTQYF
many | TRBJ2-1 | NA | TRBV7-2 | TGTGCCAGCAACGAGCCGGGGTTCAATGAGCAGTTCTTC | CASNEPGFNEQFF
many | TRBJ2-7 | TRBD1 | TRBV11-1 | TGTGCCAGCAGCTTAAACCTTGTTCCAGACAGGGTGAAGGTGGCGTCGGGCGAGCAGTACTTC | CASSLNLVPDRVKVASGEQYF
many | TRBJ2-1 | TRBD1 | TRBV14 | TGTGCCAGCAGCCAAGCGCTCGGGACAGGTGAGCAGTTCTTC | CASSQALGTGEQFF
many | TRBJ1-5 | NA | TRBV27 | TGTGCCAGCAGCTTTTGGACGGATAGCAATCAGCCCCAGCATTTT | CASSFWTDSNQPQHF
many | TRBJ2-7 | NA | TRBV5-1 | TGCGCCAGCAGCTACGGACTCCTCTACGAGCAGTACTTC | CASSYGLLYEQYF
many | TRBJ2-4 | NA | TRBV5-1 | TGCGCCAGCAGCCCCCTGGGGCAGTTCAAAAACATTCAGTACTTC | CASSPLGQFKNIQYF
many | TRBJ2-1 | NA | TRBV20-1 | TGCAGTGCTAGAGATATTGGGGGCGTCCGCAATGAGCAGTTCTTC | CSARDIGGVRNEQFF
many | TRBJ2-5 | NA | TRBV15 | TGTGCCACCAGCAGAGACCCGCCCCCAGAGGGGGAGACCCAGTACTTC | CATSRDPPPEGETQYF
many | TRBJ2-1 | TRBD2 | TRBV20-1 | TGCAGTGCCCTCCGGACTAGCGGGGGAAATGAGCAGTTCTTC | CSALRTSGGNEQFF
many | TRBJ1-1 | TRBD1 | TRBV4-1 | TGCGCCAGCAGCCAAGGAGGGGGCGCTTTCCTTATGAACACTGAAGCTTTCTTT | CASSQGGGAFLMNTEAFF
many | TRBJ2-3 | NA | TRBV20-1 | TGCAGTGCTTCGGCCCGTGGCGCGCAGTATTTT | CSASARGAQYF
many | TRBJ2-2 | TRBD2 | TRBV4-3 | TGCGCCAGCAGCCAATGGGCTAGCGGGCTCGCGAACACCGGGGAGCTGTTTTTT | CASSQWASGLANTGELFF
NA | TRBJ1-3 | NA | TRBV6-1 | TGTGCCAGCAGCATCGTCCCCTCTGGAAACACCATATATTTT | CASSIVPSGNTIYF
many | TRBJ2-3 | NA | TRBV29-1 | TGCAGCGTTAGCCGCCAGTTTTCTAGCACAGATACGCAGTATTTT | CSVSRQFSSTDTQYF
many | TRBJ1-1 | NA | TRBV5-1 | TGCGCCAGCAGCGTACAGGCGATGAACACTGAAGCTTTCTTT | CASSVQAMNTEAFF
many | TRBJ2-5 | NA | TRBV5-8 | TGTGCCAGCAGCTACAGGGGAGGCCAAGAGACCCAGTACTTC | CASSYRGGQETQYF
few | TRBJ2-5 | NA | TRBV5-1 | TGCGCCAGCAGCCGCCTATACAGGAGTCAAAAAGAGACCCAGTACTTC | CASSRLYRSQKETQYF
many | TRBJ2-1 | TRBD2 | TRBV27 | TGTGCCAGCAGTGCGACTAGCGGGGGGCAGCAGTTCTTC | CASSATSGGQQFF
many | TRBJ1-6 | TRBD1 | TRBV5-1 | TGCGCCAGCAGATCCGGGACAGGGGATTCACCCCTCCACTTT | CASRSGTGDSPLHF
many | TRBJ2-7 | NA | TRBV5-6 | TGTGCCAGCAGCGAAACAGGTTTCAACGAGCAGTACTTC | CASSETGFNEQYF
NA | TRBJ1-1 | TRBD1 | TRBV16 | TGTGCCAGCAGCCACGGGACAGGGGGCTCCGAAGCTTTCTTT | CASSHGTGGSEAFF
many | TRBJ1-1 | TRBD1 | TRBV5-1 | TGCGCCAGCAGGGAGTGGGCAGGGGGGAACACTGAAGCTTTCTTT | CASREWAGGNTEAFF